One sample yielded the 25 T cell receptor beta chains listed below, sequenced in a study of blood T cell repertoires in COVID-19. Produced via immunoSEQ multiplex PCR; TCRdb's table is partial and in-frame only. The sample comprises approximately 170,000 clones, approximately 84% of which are singletons, and approximately 2.6% rests with the top ten. The sequencing input was peripheral blood. All receptors come from a woman of 80 years or more with COVID-19, enrolled during active disease.

The chain is built from TRBV5-1 and TRBJ2-7, with a weak D call TRBD2 (5 bases). This CDR3 comprises 14 residues. The V end lost 0 bases, the J end lost 3 bases, and 10 bases lay between the germline ends. Germline V gene data show CDR1 as SGHRS and CDR2 as YFSETQ. CDR3 sequence reads: CASSLVTSYYEQYF. The CDR3 region has the DNA TGCGCCAGCAGCTTGGTTACTAGTTACTACGAGCAGTACTTC.

The CDR3 loop reads CASSDQRRGPRSYEQYF. The CDR3 DNA is TGCGCCAGCAGCGATCAACGCAGGGGTCCACGCTCCTACGAGCAGTACTTC. The chain combines TRBV5-1 with TRBJ2-7, with D possibly being TRBD1 (6 bases). Germline V gene lookup returns CDR1 SGHRS and CDR2 YFSETQ. The CDR3 loop spans 17 amino acids. V was cut by 4 bases and J by 0 bases, with 20 bases left in between.

This clone was seen a handful of times. V is TRBV4-1 and J is TRBJ2-7, with 7 bases lining up with TRBD2. The CDR3 runs 16 residues. Trimming removed 4 bases from V and 5 bases from J; junction bases left unmatched: 14. Germline V gene data show CDR1 as MGHRA and CDR2 as YSYEKL. CDR3 DNA: TGCGCCAGCAGCCGGGAATGGGGGGGTTTTTATAACGAGCAGTACTTC. Amino acid sequence: CASSREWGGFYNEQYF.

The chain carries TRBV4-2 and TRBJ2-4, with 13 bases that match TRBD2. The CDR3 has 22 residues. V trimming: 0 bases; J trimming: 0 bases; junction bases outside the gene matches: 14. The V gene's germline CDR1 is LGHNA and CDR2 YNFKEQ. The CDR3 spells CASSQDLVRTSGSSPAKNIQYF. The CDR3 coding sequence is TGTGCCAGCAGCCAAGATTTGGTTCGGACTAGCGGGAGTTCTCCAGCCAAAAACATTCAGTACTTC.

The chain couples TRBV28 to TRBJ1-5; TRBD1 might be the D (6 bases). Trimming removed 3 bases at V and 0 bases at J, with 9 bases between. Germline lookup yields CDR1 MDHEN and CDR2 SYDVKM. This CDR3 comprises 15 residues. The CDR3 DNA is TGTGCCAGCAGTTTGGCAGGGGATAGCAATCAGCCCCAGCATTTT. Translated, it gives CASSLAGDSNQPQHF.

This chain links TRBV12-3 or TRBV12-4 with TRBJ1-2; D is possibly TRBD1 (5 bases). The CDR3 extends over 13 amino acids. The V gene lost 3 bases and the J gene lost 8 bases, with 13 bases spanning the gap. The CDR3 DNA is TGTGCCAGCAGTTTTAACAGTGACAGCGGCTACACCTTC. It codes for CASSFNSDSGYTF.

This chain joins TRBV7-2 and TRBJ2-1, with TRBD2 matching 11 bases. This CDR3 region has 14 residues. Looked up from germline, CDR1 is SGHTA and CDR2 is FQGNSA. J was trimmed by 9 bases and V by 6 bases; bases with no gene match: 7. The CDR3 DNA reads TGTGCCAGCAGAAGTAGCGGGGGGGCTTCTGAGCAGTTCTTC. As protein: CASRSSGGASEQFF.

The CDR3 DNA reads as TGTGCCAGCAGTCCACCAACAGCAACTAATGAAAAACTGTTTTTT. Its protein product is CASSPPTATNEKLFF. This chain uses TRBV28 with TRBJ1-4; no firm D call. V was clipped by 5 bases and J by 0 bases, with 10 bases between them. The CDR3 covers 15 residues. The germline gives CDR1 MDHEN, CDR2 SYDVKM.

The V call is TRBV9, the J call TRBJ1-1, with 10 bases aligning to TRBD1. CDR3 length: 12 residues. CDR1 and CDR2 (germline): SGDLS, YYNGEE. Losses at the gene ends were 4 bases for V and 11 bases for J; bases not matched to a gene: 5. The CDR3 spells CASSLGQGLAFF. The DNA of the CDR3 is TGTGCCAGCAGCTTGGGACAGGGGTTGGCTTTCTTT.

The rearrangement joins TRBV29-1 to TRBJ1-5, with TRBD1 identical over 10 bases. CDR1 and CDR2 (germline): SQVTM, ANQGSEA. This CDR3 comprises 14 residues. V lost 7 bases, J lost 2 bases, and 5 bases stayed unmatched. The CDR3: CSARGTGGNQPQHF. Written as DNA, the CDR3 is TGCAGCGCCAGAGGGACAGGGGGCAATCAGCCCCAGCATTTT. Full variable domain (remainder filled in from reference TRBV29-1 and TRBJ1-5): SAVISQKPSRDICQRGTSLTIQCQVDSQVTMMFWYRQQPGQSLTLIATANQGSEATYESGFVIDKFPISRPNLTFSTLTVSNMSPEDSSIYLCSARGTGGNQPQHFGDGTRLSIL.

V and J are TRBV7-8 and TRBJ2-1, with TRBD2 matching over 9 bases. The CDR3 covers 17 residues. The V gene end was trimmed by 4 bases and the J gene end by 3 bases; junction bases not matched to a gene: 10. The germline CDR1 and CDR2 sequences are SGHVS and FQNEAQ. The CDR3 sequence is CASSSLVVAGVYNEQFF. The CDR3 DNA reads as TGTGCCAGCAGCTCCCTGGTTGTAGCGGGAGTCTACAATGAGCAGTTCTTC.

The rearrangement links TRBV7-9 to TRBJ2-7, with 7 bases aligning to TRBD2. The V segment lost 7 bases and the J segment 4 bases; nucleotides outside the gene matches: 10. Per the germline V gene, CDR1 is SEHNR and CDR2 is FQNEAQ (reference sequence). There are 14 residues in the CDR3. The CDR3 nucleotides are TGTGCCAGCACCGGAATGGGCGGGAGATACGAGCAGTACTTC. It specifies CASTGMGGRYEQYF.

The V gene is TRBV18, the J gene TRBJ1-3, with a possible D match to TRBD1 (6 bases). Germline V lookup: CDR1 KGHSH, CDR2 LQKENI. This CDR3 region has 16 residues. With 6 bases removed from V and 2 bases from J, the gap between germline ends came to 17 bases. The DNA of the CDR3 is TGTGCCAGCTCCTCAGGGGAATTCACAACTGGAAACACCATATATTTT. This sequence encodes CASSSGEFTTGNTIYF.

The chain recombines TRBV5-1 with TRBJ1-5; 8 nucleotides line up with TRBD1. The CDR3 has 15 residues. V was clipped by 4 bases and J by 6 bases; unmatched bases: 9. Germline V gene sequence: CDR1 SGHRS, CDR2 YFSETQ. CDR3 sequence (DNA): TGCGCCAGCAGCCTCGGACAGGGCTGGGGTCAGCCCCAGCATTTT. As protein: CASSLGQGWGQPQHF.

CDR3 sequence: CASIEELRGGQETQYF. The DNA of the CDR3 is TGTGCCAGCATCGAGGAGCTCAGGGGTGGCCAAGAGACCCAGTACTTC. The chain joins TRBV5-8 to TRBJ2-5; possibly TRBD1 for D (6 bases). V was shortened by 6 bases and J by 1 base, with 19 bases between the two germline ends. The germline V gene has CDR1 SGHTS and CDR2 YDEGEE. The CDR3 contains 16 residues.

The chain combines TRBV12-3 or TRBV12-4 with TRBJ1-4; D uncertain. CDR3 length: 13 residues. V lost 2 bases and J lost 12, with 13 bases in between. The DNA for the CDR3 is TGTGCCAGCAGTTTAAAAAGCCGTTCGGAACTGTTTTTT. It codes for CASSLKSRSELFF.

The chain joins TRBV7-8 to TRBJ2-1; weak D call: TRBD1 (5 bases). Germline loops: CDR1 SGHVS, CDR2 FQNEAQ. V lost 3 bases to trimming and J lost 2 bases, with 11 bases between them. This CDR3 spans 15 amino acids. CDR3 sequence reads: CASSLVGRTYNEQFF. The DNA of the CDR3 is TGTGCCAGCAGCTTGGTGGGGCGGACCTACAATGAGCAGTTCTTC.

This chain links TRBV6-5 with TRBJ2-7; TRBD2 might be the D (5 bases). CDR1 MNHEY and CDR2 SVGAGI come from the germline V gene. The V end was cut by 6 bases, the J end by 3 bases, with 6 bases between. This CDR3 spans 11 amino acids. For the CDR3, the DNA is TGTGCCAGCAGACGGGACTACGAGCAGTACTTC. Translating gives CASRRDYEQYF.

As for this clone: Other DNA sequences in the sample encode the same CDR3. V is TRBV29-1 and J is TRBJ1-3; D remains ambiguous. From germline, CDR1 is SQVTM and CDR2 ANQGSEA. This CDR3 is 11 amino acids long. Trimming pared 6 bases from V and 0 bases from J, leaving 3 bases between. This CDR3 reads CSVRSGNTIYF. The DNA of the CDR3 is TGCAGCGTCCGCTCTGGAAACACCATATATTTT.

The chain carries TRBV7-2 and TRBJ2-2; D might be TRBD2 (6 bases). The CDR3 loop spans 14 amino acids. The germline V and J ends were trimmed by 6 bases and 11 bases, with 19 bases remaining between them. Germline V gene lookup returns CDR1 SGHTA and CDR2 FQGNSA. The CDR3 loop is CASRAGLDLSELFF. In nucleotides, the CDR3 is TGTGCCAGCAGGGCGGGACTGGATCTGAGTGAGCTGTTTTTT.

This clone came up many times. The chain employs TRBV5-1 and TRBJ2-1, with 8 bases fitting TRBD2. Germline V gives CDR1 SGHRS, CDR2 YFSETQ. Trimming at V came to 0 bases and at J to 9 bases, leaving 2 bases not matched to a gene. The CDR3 length is 13 residues. The CDR3 DNA sequence: TGCGCCAGCAGCTTGGGTAGCGGGGCTGAGCAGTTCTTC. Translation gives CASSLGSGAEQFF.

CDR3 region: CASPNRDHTEAFF. CDR3 coding DNA: TGTGCCAGTCCTAACAGGGATCACACTGAAGCTTTCTTT. The chain couples TRBV28 to TRBJ1-1, with D perhaps matching TRBD1 (6 bases). The CDR3 consists of 13 residues. The V end lost 9 bases, the J end lost 3 bases, and 14 bases lay between the germline ends. CDR1 and CDR2 from the germline V gene are MDHEN and SYDVKM.

The chain recombines TRBV7-2 with TRBJ2-7; 11 positions agree with TRBD1. This CDR3 has 15 residues. Germline V gene lookup returns CDR1 SGHTA and CDR2 FQGNSA. Trimming took 5 bases from V and 3 from J; bases not matched to a gene: 6. CDR3 nucleotide sequence: TGTGCCAGCAGCCGCCCGGGACAGGGGGTCTACGAGCAGTACTTC. This encodes CASSRPGQGVYEQYF. The entire variable domain, with the rest obtained from reference TRBV7-2 and TRBJ2-7, is as follows: GAGVSQSPSNKVTEKGKDVELRCDPISGHTALYWYRQSLGQGLEFLIYFQGNSAPDKSGLPSDRFSAERTGGSVSTLTIQRTQQEDSAVYLCASSRPGQGVYEQYFGPGTRLTVT.

The chain has TRBV10-3 and TRBJ2-1; 12 positions agree with TRBD2. V was clipped by 5 bases and J by 5 bases; unmatched bases: 1. This CDR3 region has 14 residues. CDR1 is ENHRY, CDR2 SYGVKD, per germline. The CDR3 here is CAISRLAGDNEQFF. CDR3 nucleotide sequence: TGTGCCATCAGTCGACTAGCGGGGGACAATGAGCAGTTCTTC.

This sequence joins TRBV12-5 and TRBJ2-3; 11 bases map to TRBD2. The ends lost 0 bases at V and 2 bases at J; junction bases unmatched: 4. Germline V gene lookup returns CDR1 LGHNT and CDR2 FRNRAP. The CDR3 spans 17 residues. CDR3 in amino acids: CASGLVTTSGTTDTQYF. For the CDR3, the DNA is TGTGCTAGTGGTTTGGTTACGACTAGCGGGACCACAGATACGCAGTATTTT.